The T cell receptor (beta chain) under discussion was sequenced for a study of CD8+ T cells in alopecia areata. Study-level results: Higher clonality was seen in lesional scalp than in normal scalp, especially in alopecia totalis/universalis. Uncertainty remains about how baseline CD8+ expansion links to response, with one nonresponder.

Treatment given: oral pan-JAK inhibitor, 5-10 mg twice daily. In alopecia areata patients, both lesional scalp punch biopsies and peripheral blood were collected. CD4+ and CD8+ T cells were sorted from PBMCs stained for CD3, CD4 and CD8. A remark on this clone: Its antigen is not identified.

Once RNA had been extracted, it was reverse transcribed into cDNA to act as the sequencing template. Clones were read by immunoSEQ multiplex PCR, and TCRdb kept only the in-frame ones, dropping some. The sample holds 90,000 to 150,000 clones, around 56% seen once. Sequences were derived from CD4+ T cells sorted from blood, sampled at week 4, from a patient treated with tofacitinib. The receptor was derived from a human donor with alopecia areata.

DNA for the CDR3: TGTGCCAGTAGCCCGACTGGGGGCAGGGGGCAAGAGACCCAGTACTTC. Translated, it gives CASSPTGGRGQETQYF. This chain connects TRBV19 to TRBJ2-5; the match to TRBD1 covers 7 bases. This CDR3 is built from 16 residues. V was pared by 6 bases and J by 2 bases, with 12 bases of the junction left unmatched. Germline V gives CDR1 LNHDA, CDR2 SQIVND (reference sequence).